The sequence of this T cell receptor beta chain was determined in a study of shared clonotypes between healthy human individuals (dated by TCRdb to the early 2020s). As for the study more broadly: A couple of women and three men aged 18 to 49 years were included in the cohort. To estimate repertoire size and how much clonotype sharing occurs between individuals, the study deeply sequenced the blood TCR repertoires of roughly 5 healthy adults. To increase sequencing depth and limit assay-specific biases, TCR repertoire library preparation and sequencing were carried out by different laboratories using diverse techniques. Each donor's leukapheresis produced roughly between roughly 0.85 and 9.5 billion PBMCs. Per donor, three plates each were used for CD4 naive and CD4 memory, two for CD8 naive, and one for CD8 memory.

Using the deep immunoSEQ assay, TCR CDR3 regions were amplified from genomic DNA by multiplex PCR. Genomic DNA extracted from each cell subset was distributed evenly over all wells of several immunoSEQ 96-well plates, and each plate served as one replicate. Each replicate PCR for sorted subsets received roughly 200 ng genomic DNA, equal to about 30,000 T cell genomes. Purified libraries were measured with a Qubit 3.0 fluorometer, size-checked on a Bioanalyzer 2100, and measured again with the KAPA Library Quantification kit. A separate single-read 150-cycle Illumina NextSeq 550 flow cell was used to sequence each immunoSEQ 96-well plate. For the original study's pipeline: The immunoSEQ output contained only junctional sequences without quality scores, so filtering could not match that applied to full-length reads. To assign V/J genes and CDR3, sequences were annotated against IMGT germline references using PyIR, a Python wrapper for IgBLAST v1.9. Any read was removed if the V/J assignment was weak (E-value above 1e-6), the CDR3 was missing, or the read contained stop codons, out-of-frame junctions, or ambiguous translated residues. V3J clonotypes were defined as sequences sharing an identical inferred V gene, J gene, and CDR3 amino acid sequence. The percentage overlap between two repertoires was calculated by dividing the number of shared unique clonotypes by the size of the smaller repertoire. Repertoire richness was assessed with RTK rarefaction, the Chao1 estimator, and Recon v2.1 estimates of unobserved clonotypes. OLGA was used to compute generation probabilities for all TCRbeta clonotypes that the gDNA method yielded from a few donors. What TCRdb holds here is the immuneACCESS table cut down to in-frame rearrangements. Part of the clones is not present; checked against another copy, under half of the missing clones reflect an unresolved V gene, and the others are unexplained. The DNA was the basis for D and trimming; V, J and clone size are from that table. The sample records some 2,500,000 clones, approximately 90% of which are singletons. The top ten hold about 0.41% of the sample.

Concerning this clone itself: The antigen it binds to is not known. Nothing much larger sits one base from this clone, and base qualities are not available.

Measured from the cysteine to the phenylalanine, the CDR3 is 13 residues long. Only the CDR3 part of the read is kept: 39 bases, read in frame from the first base. CDR1 is given as SQVTM and CDR2 as ANQGSEA, both from the germline V gene. Cut back by 4 bases and 5 bases, the V and J ends lie 12 bases apart. On the study overall, not on this receptor specifically: Roughly 5.2% of naive CD4, more than 3% of naive CD8, about 2.5% of memory CD4, and 0.4% of memory CD8 clonotypes were shared across a handful of donors. Based on pairwise subsampling, the degree of clonotype sharing among donors was expected to be affected by sequencing depth. Compared with non-shared clonotypes, clonotypes shared by all four sorted-subset donors had higher generation probabilities. Naive subsets generally had larger estimated clonotype richness than memory subsets did. The genetic and exposure-history diversity represented was limited by the small number of donors. Sampling was restricted to blood, and TCR repertoires in tissue are likely to differ from TCR repertoires in blood. Even with the large sequencing depth, rarefaction of the sorted-subset datasets indicated that sequencing was incomplete.

Donors were healthy HIV-negative adults with no recently reported acute infections or vaccinations. Every donor was a Caucasian adult living in Nashville, Tennessee, USA. CD4+ T cells were enriched by magnetic negative selection, after which naive cells were positively selected on CD45RA and the negative fraction was taken as the memory subset. After blood collection by leukapheresis, PBMCs were isolated using Ficoll-Histopaque density gradient centrifugation and then cryopreserved in the vapor phase of liquid nitrogen. Purity and quantity of every magnetically sorted T cell population were checked by analytical flow cytometry. Each sorted fraction had its genomic DNA isolated and then quantified by UV absorbance on a Nanodrop 2000c.

The sequence came from a man aged 18 to 35 in good health. Some clones in this sample may be carry-over from other donors' samples. The receptor chain draws on TRBV29-1 and TRBJ2-1; confidence is insufficient to name the D gene. Sample: naive CD4+ T cells from PBMCs. Read against the paper, the sample's cell subset or site label means: CD45RA+ positively selected. The bases are TGCAGCGTTGGACCTTTAAGGGACAATGAGCAGTTCTTC. The resulting protein is CSVGPLRDNEQFF.